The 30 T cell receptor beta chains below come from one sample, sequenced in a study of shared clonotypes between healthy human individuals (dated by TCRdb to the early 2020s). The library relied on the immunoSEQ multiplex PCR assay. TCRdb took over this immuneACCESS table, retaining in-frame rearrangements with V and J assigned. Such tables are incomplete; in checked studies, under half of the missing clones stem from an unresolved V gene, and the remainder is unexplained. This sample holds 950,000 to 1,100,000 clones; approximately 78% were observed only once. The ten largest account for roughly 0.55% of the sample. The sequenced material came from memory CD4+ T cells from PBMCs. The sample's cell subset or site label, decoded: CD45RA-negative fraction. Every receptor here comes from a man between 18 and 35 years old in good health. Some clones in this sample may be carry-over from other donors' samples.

The CDR3, as DNA: TGCAGCGTTGAATCTCAGGGCACAGATACGCAGTATTTT. It codes for CSVESQGTDTQYF. The chain combines TRBV29-1 with TRBJ2-3; D ambiguous. The CDR3 runs 13 residues. V shed 2 bases and J shed 1 base, with 7 bases lying between them. Germline loops: CDR1 SQVTM, CDR2 ANQGSEA.

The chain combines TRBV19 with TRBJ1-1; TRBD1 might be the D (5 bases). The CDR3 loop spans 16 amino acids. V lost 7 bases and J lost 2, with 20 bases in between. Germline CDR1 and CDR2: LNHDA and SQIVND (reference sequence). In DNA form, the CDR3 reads TGTGCCAGTACCGATAGGCTGGGACGGCGAAACACTGAAGCTTTCTTT. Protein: CASTDRLGRRNTEAFF.

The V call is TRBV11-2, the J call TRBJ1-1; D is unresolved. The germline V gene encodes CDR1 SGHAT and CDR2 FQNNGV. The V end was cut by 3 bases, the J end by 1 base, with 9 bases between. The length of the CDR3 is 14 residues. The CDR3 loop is CASSFDLGNTEAFF. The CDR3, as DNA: TGTGCCAGCAGCTTCGACTTGGGGAACACTGAAGCTTTCTTT.

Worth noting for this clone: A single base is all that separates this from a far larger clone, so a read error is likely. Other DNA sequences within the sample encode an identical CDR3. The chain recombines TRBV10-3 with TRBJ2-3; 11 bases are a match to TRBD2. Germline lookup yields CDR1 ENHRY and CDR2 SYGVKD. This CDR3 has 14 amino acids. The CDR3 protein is CATGLAGRTDTQYF. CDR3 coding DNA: TGTGCCACCGGACTAGCGGGTCGCACGGATACGCAGTATTTT.

CDR3 sequence reads: CASSYYPANNEKLFF. The CDR3 DNA reads TGTGCCAGCAGTTACTACCCAGCGAACAATGAAAAACTGTTTTTT. The chain combines TRBV6-5 with TRBJ1-4, with D hard to call. The CDR3 loop spans 15 amino acids. Germline V CDR1 and CDR2: MNHEY, SVGAGI. Trimming shortened V by 1 base and J by 5 bases, and 11 bases separated the two germline ends.

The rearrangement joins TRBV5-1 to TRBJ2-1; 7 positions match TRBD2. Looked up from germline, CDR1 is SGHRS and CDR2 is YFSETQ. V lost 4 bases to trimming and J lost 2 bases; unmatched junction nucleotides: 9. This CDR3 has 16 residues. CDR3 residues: CASSPTTGLTYNEQFF. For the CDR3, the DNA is TGCGCCAGCAGCCCTACAACGGGACTAACCTACAATGAGCAGTTCTTC.

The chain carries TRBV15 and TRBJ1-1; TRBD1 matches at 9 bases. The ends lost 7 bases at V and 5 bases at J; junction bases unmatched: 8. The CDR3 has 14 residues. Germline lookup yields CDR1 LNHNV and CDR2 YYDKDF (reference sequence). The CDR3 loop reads CATIQGARGTEAFF. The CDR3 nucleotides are TGTGCCACCATACAGGGGGCGAGGGGGACTGAAGCTTTCTTT.

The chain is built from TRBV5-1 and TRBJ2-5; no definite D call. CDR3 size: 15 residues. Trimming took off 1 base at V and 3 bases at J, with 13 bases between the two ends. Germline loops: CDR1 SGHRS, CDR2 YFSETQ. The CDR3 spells CASSLFLVEEETQYF. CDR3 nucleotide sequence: TGCGCCAGCAGCTTGTTCCTAGTAGAGGAAGAGACCCAGTACTTC.

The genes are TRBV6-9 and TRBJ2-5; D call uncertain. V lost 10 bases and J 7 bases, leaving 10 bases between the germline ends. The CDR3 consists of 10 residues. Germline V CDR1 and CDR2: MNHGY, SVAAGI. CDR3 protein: CAIQTRTQYF. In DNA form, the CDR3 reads TGTGCCATCCAGACGCGGACCCAGTACTTC.

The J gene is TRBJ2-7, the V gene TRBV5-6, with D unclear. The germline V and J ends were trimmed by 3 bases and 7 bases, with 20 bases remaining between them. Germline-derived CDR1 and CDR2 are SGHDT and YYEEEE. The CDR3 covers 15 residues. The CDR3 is CASSSWGLVLGEQYF. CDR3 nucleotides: TGTGCCAGCAGCTCTTGGGGTCTGGTCCTAGGGGAGCAGTACTTC.

CDR3 DNA sequence: TGTGCCAGCAGCCTCGAACAGGGGAGGAACATTCAGTACTTC. It specifies CASSLEQGRNIQYF. This chain connects TRBV11-1 to TRBJ2-4; D is possibly TRBD1 (7 bases). Trimming removed 5 bases at V and 7 bases at J, with 15 bases between. Germline V lookup: CDR1 SGHAT, CDR2 FQDESV (reference sequence). CDR3 length: 14 amino acids.

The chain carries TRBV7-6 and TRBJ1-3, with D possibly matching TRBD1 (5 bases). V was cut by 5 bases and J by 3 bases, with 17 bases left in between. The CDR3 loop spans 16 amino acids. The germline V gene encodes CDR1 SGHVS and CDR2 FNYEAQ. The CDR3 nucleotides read TGTGCCAGCAGCCTACAGGTCCCTGGAGGTGGAAACACCATATATTTT. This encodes CASSLQVPGGGNTIYF.

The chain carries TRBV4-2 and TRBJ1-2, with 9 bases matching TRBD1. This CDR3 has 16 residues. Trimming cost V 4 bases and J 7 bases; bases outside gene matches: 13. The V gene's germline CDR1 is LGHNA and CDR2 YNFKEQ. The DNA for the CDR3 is TGTGCCAGCAGCCGAGCGACAGGGGGGTTAGTAGTTGGCTACACCTTC. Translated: CASSRATGGLVVGYTF.

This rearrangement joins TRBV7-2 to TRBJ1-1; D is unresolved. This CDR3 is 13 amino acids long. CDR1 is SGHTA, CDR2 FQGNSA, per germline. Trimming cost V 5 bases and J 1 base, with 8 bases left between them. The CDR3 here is CASSPHSNTEAFF. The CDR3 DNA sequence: TGTGCCAGCAGCCCCCATTCGAACACTGAAGCTTTCTTT.

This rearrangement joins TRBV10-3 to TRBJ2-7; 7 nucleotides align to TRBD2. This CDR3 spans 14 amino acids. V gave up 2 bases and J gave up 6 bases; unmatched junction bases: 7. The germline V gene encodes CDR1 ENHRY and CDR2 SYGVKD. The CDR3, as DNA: TGTGCCATCAGTGAGGGGAGGGGAAGGGGCGAGCAGTACTTC. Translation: CAISEGRGRGEQYF.

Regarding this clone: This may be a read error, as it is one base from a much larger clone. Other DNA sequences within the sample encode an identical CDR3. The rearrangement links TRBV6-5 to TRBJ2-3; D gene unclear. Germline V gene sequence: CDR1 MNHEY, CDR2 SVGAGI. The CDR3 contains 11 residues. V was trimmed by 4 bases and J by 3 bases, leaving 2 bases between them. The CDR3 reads CASSSTDTQYF. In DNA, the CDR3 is TGTGCCAGCAGTTCTACAGATACGCAGTATTTT.

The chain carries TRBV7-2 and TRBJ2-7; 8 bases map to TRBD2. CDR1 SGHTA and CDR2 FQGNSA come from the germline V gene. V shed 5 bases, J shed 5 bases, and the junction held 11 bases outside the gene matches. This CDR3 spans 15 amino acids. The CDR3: CASSEDGRALDEQYF. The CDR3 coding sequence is TGTGCCAGCAGCGAAGACGGGAGGGCCTTGGACGAGCAGTACTTC.

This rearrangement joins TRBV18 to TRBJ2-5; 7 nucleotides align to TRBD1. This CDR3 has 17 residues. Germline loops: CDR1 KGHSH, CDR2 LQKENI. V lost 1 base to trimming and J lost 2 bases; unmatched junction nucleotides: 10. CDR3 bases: TGTGCCAGCTCACCACTCGGCAGGGGGAGAGGGCAAGAGACCCAGTACTTC. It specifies CASSPLGRGRGQETQYF.

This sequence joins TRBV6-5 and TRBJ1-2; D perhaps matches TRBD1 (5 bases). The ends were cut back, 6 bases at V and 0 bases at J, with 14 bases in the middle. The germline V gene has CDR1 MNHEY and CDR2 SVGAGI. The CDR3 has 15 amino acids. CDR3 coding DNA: TGTGCCAGCAGCATCAGGGAATATTCTAACTATGGCTACACCTTC. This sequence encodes CASSIREYSNYGYTF.

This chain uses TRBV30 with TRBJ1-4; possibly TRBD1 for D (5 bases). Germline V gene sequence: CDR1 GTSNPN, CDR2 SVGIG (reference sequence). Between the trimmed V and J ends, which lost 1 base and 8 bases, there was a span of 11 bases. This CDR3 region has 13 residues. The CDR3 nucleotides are TGTGCCTGGAGTGCCCAGGGAGGGGAAAAACTGTTTTTT. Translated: CAWSAQGGEKLFF.

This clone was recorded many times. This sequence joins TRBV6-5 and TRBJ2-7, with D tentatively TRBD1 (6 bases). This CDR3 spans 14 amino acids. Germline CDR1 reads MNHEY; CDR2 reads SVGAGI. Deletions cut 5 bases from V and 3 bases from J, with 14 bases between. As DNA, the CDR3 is TGTGCCAGCAGTACACAGGGATTAGACTACGAGCAGTACTTC. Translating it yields CASSTQGLDYEQYF.

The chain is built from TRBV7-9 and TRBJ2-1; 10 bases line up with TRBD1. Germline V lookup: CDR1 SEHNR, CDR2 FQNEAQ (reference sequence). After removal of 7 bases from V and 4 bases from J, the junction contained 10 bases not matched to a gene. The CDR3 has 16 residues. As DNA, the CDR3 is TGTGCCAGCACCCCATTAGGGGACAGGGGATACAATGAGCAGTTCTTC. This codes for CASTPLGDRGYNEQFF.

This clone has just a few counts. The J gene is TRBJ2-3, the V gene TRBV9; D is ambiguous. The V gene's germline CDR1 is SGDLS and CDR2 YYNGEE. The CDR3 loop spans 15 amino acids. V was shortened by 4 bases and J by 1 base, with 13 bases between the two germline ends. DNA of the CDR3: TGTGCCAGCAGCCCCTCAGAGTCGCGCACAGATACGCAGTATTTT. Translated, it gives CASSPSESRTDTQYF. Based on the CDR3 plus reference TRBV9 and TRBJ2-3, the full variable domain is DSGVTQTPKHLITATGQRVTLRCSPRSGDLSVYWYQQSLDQGLQFLIQYYNGEERAKGNILERFSAQQFPDLHSELNLSSLELGDSALYFCASSPSESRTDTQYFGPGTRLTVL.

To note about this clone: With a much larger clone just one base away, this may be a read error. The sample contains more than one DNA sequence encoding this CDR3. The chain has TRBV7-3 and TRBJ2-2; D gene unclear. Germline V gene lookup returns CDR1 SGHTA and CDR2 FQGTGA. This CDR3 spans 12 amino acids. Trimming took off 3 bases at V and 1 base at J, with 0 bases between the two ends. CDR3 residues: CASSLNTGELFF. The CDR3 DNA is TGTGCCAGCAGCTTGAACACCGGGGAGCTGTTTTTT.

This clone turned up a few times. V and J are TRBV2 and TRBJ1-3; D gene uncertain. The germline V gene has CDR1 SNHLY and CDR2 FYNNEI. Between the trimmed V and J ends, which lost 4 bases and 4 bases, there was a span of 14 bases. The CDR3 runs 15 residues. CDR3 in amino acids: CASSAAVGEGNTIYF. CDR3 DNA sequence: TGTGCCAGCAGTGCGGCAGTCGGAGAGGGAAACACCATATATTTT.

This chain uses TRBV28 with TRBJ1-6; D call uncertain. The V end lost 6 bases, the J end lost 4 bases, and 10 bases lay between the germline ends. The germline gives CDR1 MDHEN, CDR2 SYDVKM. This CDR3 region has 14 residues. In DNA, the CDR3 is TGTGCCAGCAGGCCGGGTTCTTATAATTCACCCCTCCACTTT. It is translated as CASRPGSYNSPLHF.

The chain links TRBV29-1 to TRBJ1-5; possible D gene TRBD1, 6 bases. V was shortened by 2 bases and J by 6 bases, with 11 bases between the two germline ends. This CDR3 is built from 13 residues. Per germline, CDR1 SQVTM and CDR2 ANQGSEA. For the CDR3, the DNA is TGCAGCGTTGAATCAGGGGAAGGTCAGCCCCAGCATTTT. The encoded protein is CSVESGEGQPQHF.

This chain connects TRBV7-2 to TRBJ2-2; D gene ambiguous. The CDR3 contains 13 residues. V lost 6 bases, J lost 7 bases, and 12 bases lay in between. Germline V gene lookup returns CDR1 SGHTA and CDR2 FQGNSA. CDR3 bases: TGTGCCAGCAGTATTTTCCGAAGCGGGGAGCTGTTTTTT. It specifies CASSIFRSGELFF.

The CDR3, as DNA: TGTGCCAGCTTTAATGTGGACAGGGGATGTGGGGAGCAGTACTTC. Encoded protein: CASFNVDRGCGEQYF. V and J are TRBV6-4 and TRBJ2-7; TRBD1 matches 9 bases. The CDR3 totals 15 residues. V shed 8 bases and J 7 bases; nucleotides not matched to a gene: 15. The germline V gene encodes CDR1 MRHNA and CDR2 SNTAGT.

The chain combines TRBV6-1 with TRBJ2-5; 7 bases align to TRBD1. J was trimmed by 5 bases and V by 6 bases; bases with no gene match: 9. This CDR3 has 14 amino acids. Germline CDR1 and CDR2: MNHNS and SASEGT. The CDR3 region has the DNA TGTGCCAGCAGGGAAAGCAGGGGGTCGGAGACCCAGTACTTC. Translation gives CASRESRGSETQYF.